This TCR beta chain was recorded in a study of spatial heterogeneity in lung cancer. Study details: Samples came from some 73 TRACERx patients with untreated early-stage lung cancer. A consistent excess of beta-chain over alpha-chain sequences was detected.

Via MiXCR, TCRdb re-called the 5' RACE reads, giving one row per CDR3 protein. Of over 95,000 distinct CDR3 sequences listed, approximately 11% are singletons. Deletions cut 6 bases from V and 0 bases from J, with 6 bases between. The CDR3 runs 14 residues. From germline, CDR1 is MDHEN and CDR2 SYDVKM. The time point denotes: blood at routine non-recurrence follow-up after resection. Unsorted samples of tumor, nontumor lung or frozen PBMC had their whole RNA sequenced. This clonotype was counted at least ten times. This chain connects TRBV28 to TRBJ2-6, with D unresolved. The sequencing used PBMCs, collected at follow-up. The TCR was taken from a female donor with early-stage non-small cell lung cancer. CDR3 nucleotide sequence: TGTGCCAGCAGCTTCCCCTCTGGGGCCAACGTCCTGACTTTC. It codes for CASSFPSGANVLTF.